This T cell receptor beta chain is from a study of beta chain features in type 1 diabetes. The whole isolated RNA underwent reverse transcription, so sequencing captured expressed TCRB transcripts. Assay used: immunoSEQ multiplex PCR; TCRdb lists only in-frame clones, some missing. The table has 900,000 or so clones, around a sixth seen once. The germline CDR1 and CDR2 sequences are LGHNA and YSLEER. This CDR3 is 16 amino acids long. The V gene end was trimmed by 1 base and the J gene end by 4 bases; junction bases not matched to a gene: 7. The TCR sequence derives from a woman between 18 and 30 years old in good health. The source material was naive CD4+ T cells from blood. This chain uses TRBV4-3 with TRBJ2-7, with 10 positions matching TRBD1. The CDR3 reads CASSQGTGGAGYEQYF. In nucleotides, the CDR3 is TGCGCCAGCAGCCAAGGGACAGGGGGAGCGGGGTACGAGCAGTACTTC.